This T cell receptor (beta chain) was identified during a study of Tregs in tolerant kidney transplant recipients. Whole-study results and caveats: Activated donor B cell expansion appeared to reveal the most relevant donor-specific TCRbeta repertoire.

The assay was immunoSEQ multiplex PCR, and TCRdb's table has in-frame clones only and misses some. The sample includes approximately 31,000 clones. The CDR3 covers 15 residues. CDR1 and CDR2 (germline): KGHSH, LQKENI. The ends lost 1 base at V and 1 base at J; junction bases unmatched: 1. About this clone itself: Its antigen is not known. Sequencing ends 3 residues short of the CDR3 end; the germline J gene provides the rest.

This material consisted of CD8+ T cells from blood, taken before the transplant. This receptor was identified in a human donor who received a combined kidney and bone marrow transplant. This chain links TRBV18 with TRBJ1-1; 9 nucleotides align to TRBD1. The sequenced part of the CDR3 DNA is TGTGCCAGCTCACCACAGGGACAGGGGAACACTGAA. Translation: CASSPQGQGNTE. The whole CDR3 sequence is CASSPQGQGNTEAFF.